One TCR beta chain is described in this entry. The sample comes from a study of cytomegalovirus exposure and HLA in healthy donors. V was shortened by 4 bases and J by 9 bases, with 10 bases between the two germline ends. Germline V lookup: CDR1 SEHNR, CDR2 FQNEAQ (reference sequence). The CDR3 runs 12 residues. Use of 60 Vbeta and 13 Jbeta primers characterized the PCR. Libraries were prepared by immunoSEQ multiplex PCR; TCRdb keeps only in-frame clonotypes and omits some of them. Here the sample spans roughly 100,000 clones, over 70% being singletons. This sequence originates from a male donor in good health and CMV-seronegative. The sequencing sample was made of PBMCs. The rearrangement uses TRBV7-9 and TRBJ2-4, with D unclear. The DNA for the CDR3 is TGTGCCAGCAGCTCAGCAGAGGTCATTCAGTACTTC. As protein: CASSSAEVIQYF.